The TCR beta chain under discussion was sequenced for a study of human T cells and chemical hapten exposure. The time point: patch test 1, 2 weeks after DPC sensitization. Treatment meaning: therapeutic diphenylcyclopropenone sensitization with weekly scalp DPC. TCRdb re-called the RACE reads with MiXCR, one entry per CDR3 protein. Of about 380,000 distinct CDR3 sequences listed, about 4.4% are singletons. Germline trimming cut 7 bases from V and 5 bases from J; bases unmatched to any gene: 13. CDR1 is SGHTA, CDR2 FQGNSA, per germline. The CDR3 spans 17 residues. This receptor was identified in a woman aged 45-65 years with alopecia areata. Some clones in this sample may be carry-over from other donors' samples. This specimen was whole blood, taken in connection with sensitization to the hapten diphenylcyclopropenone (DPC). The chain couples TRBV7-2 to TRBJ2-3; 12 bases align to TRBD2. The DNA of the CDR3 is TGTGCCAGCACCCTAGTTCTAGCGGGAGGGCCAGGAGATACGCAGTATTTT. This codes for CASTLVLAGGPGDTQYF. Full variable domain (rest looked up from reference TRBV7-2 and TRBJ2-3): GAGVSQSPSNKVTEKGKDVELRCDPISGHTALYWYRQSLGQGLEFLIYFQGNSAPDKSGLPSDRFSAERTGGSVSTLTIQRTQQEDSAVYLCASTLVLAGGPGDTQYFGPGTRLTVL.